Listed below are T cell receptor beta chains from one sample, sequenced in a study of shared clonotypes between healthy human individuals. This table comes from immunoSEQ multiplex PCR, and its TCRdb copy is limited to in-frame clones, with some not included. The table has fewer than 2.5 million clones, 80% to 95% seen once. Sequenced material: naive CD4+ T cells from PBMCs. These receptors were taken from a man younger than 30 in good health. Some clones in this sample may be carry-over from other donors' samples. The CDR3 runs from the conserved cysteine through the conserved F or W. A D gene is named only where the DNA matches it firmly. A row's size may be missing; if present it is once, few, many or a size class.

j_call	v_call	d_call	clone_size	cdr3_aa	cdr3_nt
TRBJ2-5	TRBV5-1	NA	NA	CASHLRDPEETQYF	TGCGCCAGTCATCTCCGGGACCCCGAAGAGACCCAGTACTTC
TRBJ1-1	TRBV30	NA	NA	CAWSGGGWNTEAFF	TGTGCCTGGAGTGGGGGGGGTTGGAACACTGAAGCTTTCTTT
TRBJ2-2	TRBV7-2	TRBD2	NA	CASSLTSGINGELFF	TGTGCCAGCAGCTTAACTAGCGGGATCAACGGGGAGCTGTTTTTT
TRBJ1-2	TRBV29-1	TRBD1	once	CSVDGTGVDGYTF	TGCAGCGTTGACGGGACAGGGGTTGATGGCTACACCTTC
TRBJ1-3	TRBV29-1	NA	NA	CSVRKTSGNTIYF	TGCAGCGTTCGAAAAACCTCTGGAAACACCATATATTTT
TRBJ2-1	TRBV4-2	NA	NA	CASSQVTLAHSYNEQFF	TGTGCCAGCAGCCAGGTAACCCTAGCGCATTCCTACAATGAGCAGTTCTTC
TRBJ2-3	TRBV7-6	NA	NA	CASSPGGHQSFTDTQYF	TGTGCCAGCAGCCCCGGCGGACACCAGAGCTTCACAGATACGCAGTATTTT
TRBJ1-5	TRBV30	NA	NA	CAWTTGPEPNQPQHF	TGTGCCTGGACTACCGGGCCGGAACCCAATCAGCCCCAGCATTTT
TRBJ2-3	TRBV28	NA	NA	CASSLVGSGTDTQYF	TGTGCCAGCAGTTTGGTCGGGAGTGGCACAGATACGCAGTATTTT
TRBJ2-2	TRBV4-1	TRBD2	NA	CASSQPGLAGSNTGELFF	TGCGCCAGCAGCCAACCGGGACTAGCGGGTTCGAACACCGGGGAGCTGTTTTTT
TRBJ2-7	TRBV7-9	NA	NA	CASSPRLVTSIGRVEQYF	TGTGCCAGCAGCCCCCGACTGGTCACCTCCATCGGCCGGGTAGAGCAGTACTTC
TRBJ1-2	TRBV7-2	TRBD1	once	CASSLDGTGGYGYTF	TGTGCCAGCAGCTTAGATGGGACAGGGGGCTATGGCTACACCTTC
TRBJ2-1	TRBV11-2	TRBD2	NA	CASSSTAGRVPRSYNEQFF	TGTGCCAGCAGCTCGACAGCGGGGAGGGTGCCAAGATCCTACAATGAGCAGTTCTTC
TRBJ2-7	TRBV5-6	NA	once	CASTLLERQGGYEQYF	TGTGCCAGCACCCTCTTGGAGCGACAGGGAGGCTACGAGCAGTACTTC
TRBJ2-1	TRBV7-3	NA	NA	CASSFLPGYNEQFF	TGTGCCAGCAGCTTTTTGCCGGGGTACAATGAGCAGTTCTTC
TRBJ2-3	TRBV11-2	TRBD2	few	CASSFSGRATDTQYF	TGTGCCAGCAGCTTTAGCGGGAGGGCCACAGATACGCAGTATTTT
TRBJ1-5	TRBV19	NA	NA	CASSILGPLPGPDLQPQHF	TGTGCCAGTAGTATTTTGGGTCCACTCCCCGGGCCCGATCTACAGCCCCAGCATTTT